Presented here are 2 T cell receptor beta chains from one specimen sequenced in a study of shared clonotypes between healthy human individuals. Clones were sequenced by immunoSEQ multiplex PCR, and TCRdb holds only the in-frame ones, with some missing. The profile shows roughly 2 million clones, approximately 95% of them singletons. Sequencing input: naive CD4+ T cells sorted from blood. Documented subset: CD45RA+ positively selected. Receptors originate from a man between 18 and 35 years old in good health.

Concerning this clone: The same CDR3 is also encoded by other DNA sequences in this sample. The J gene is TRBJ2-1, the V gene TRBV5-1; TRBD1 matches at 7 bases. V dropped 4 bases and J dropped 7; count of bases not matched to a gene: 2. This CDR3 comprises 12 residues. The germline V gene has CDR1 SGHRS and CDR2 YFSETQ. The CDR3 DNA reads as TGCGCCAGCAGCCAACAGGGGAATGAGCAGTTCTTC. Its translation: CASSQQGNEQFF.

The rearrangement uses TRBV6-1 and TRBJ1-2; TRBD1 is a possible D gene (5 bases). Trimming cost V 1 base and J 8 bases, with 17 bases left between them. This CDR3 region has 15 residues. CDR1 and CDR2 from the germline V gene are MNHNS and SASEGT. CDR3 coding DNA: TGTGCCAGCAGTGAAGTCTTACGGGACGTGGGGGGCTACACCTTC. Amino acid sequence: CASSEVLRDVGGYTF.